Presented here are 16 T cell receptor beta chains from one specimen sequenced in a study of Ad26.COV2.S vaccination and SARS-CoV-2 variants. This table comes from immunoSEQ multiplex PCR, and its TCRdb copy is limited to in-frame clones, with some not included. The sample lists 300,000 to 500,000 clones, approximately 91% occurring once. The treatment here: approximately 18 received Ad26.COV2.S at low or high dose, single or two shots; 5 received placebo; per-sample allocation not given. Vaccine and placebo recipients were sampled on day 63 after the first injection. This specimen consisted of peripheral blood, obtained in a trial of Ad26.COV2.S vaccine versus placebo. The receptors come from a person aged 18-65 years who received the Ad26.COV2.S COVID-19 vaccine or a placebo.

The V gene is TRBV11-2, the J gene TRBJ2-5; 8 nucleotides match TRBD1. The trim removed 1 base at V and 1 base at J, leaving 5 bases unmatched. The germline V gene has CDR1 SGHAT and CDR2 FQNNGV. This CDR3 contains 16 residues. The CDR3 nucleotides read TGTGCCAGCAGCTTAGTTGCAGGGGGCTTCCAAGAGACCCAGTACTTC. It specifies CASSLVAGGFQETQYF. Complete variable domain (other parts from reference TRBV11-2 and TRBJ2-5): EAGVAQSPRYKIIEKRQSVAFWCNPISGHATLYWYQQILGQGPKLLIQFQNNGVVDDSQLPKDRFSAERLKGVDSTLKIQPAKLEDSAVYLCASSLVAGGFQETQYFGPGTRLLVL.

The CDR3 DNA reads as TGTGCCAGCAGCCAAGCAGACCTAGCCAAAAACATTCAGTACTTC. This translates into CASSQADLAKNIQYF. The rearrangement uses TRBV14 and TRBJ2-4; D is unresolved. The CDR3 has 15 amino acids. Germline V gives CDR1 SGHDN, CDR2 FVKESK. Trimming took 1 base from V and 0 from J, leaving 7 bases between them.

V and J are TRBV7-9 and TRBJ2-3, with 10 bases fitting TRBD2. V shed 2 bases, J shed 5 bases, and the junction held 7 bases outside the gene matches. Germline CDR1 SEHNR, CDR2 FQNEAQ (reference sequence). This CDR3 region has 16 residues. For the CDR3, the DNA is TGTGCCAGCAGCTTATCAGCGGGGGGGCCTGGAGATACGCAGTATTTT. This sequence encodes CASSLSAGGPGDTQYF.

This clone was detected only once. CDR3 DNA: TGTGCCAGCAGCCGACCCTGGACAGCTATGCGGGAGCTGTTTTTT. It yields the protein CASSRPWTAMRELFF. The chain employs TRBV13 and TRBJ2-2, with a tentative D call TRBD1 (6 bases). Trimming removed 5 bases from V and 9 bases from J, with 19 bases in between. CDR1 is PRHDT and CDR2 is FYEKMQ in the germline V gene (reference sequence). CDR3 length: 15 amino acids.

J is TRBJ1-1 and V is TRBV4-3; D not resolved. CDR3 length: 13 residues. Trimming cost V 6 bases and J 3 bases, with 11 bases left between them. Germline V gives CDR1 LGHNA, CDR2 YSLEER. CDR3 in amino acids: CASRNNWYTEAFF. The CDR3 region has the DNA TGCGCCAGCAGAAACAATTGGTACACTGAAGCTTTCTTT.

The chain carries TRBV5-1 and TRBJ2-3, with TRBD2 matching over 9 bases. Trimming took 0 bases from V and 4 from J; bases not matched to a gene: 3. This CDR3 has 15 residues. Germline V gene lookup returns CDR1 SGHRS and CDR2 YFSETQ. The CDR3 sequence: CASSLGLAVADTQYF. The DNA for the CDR3 is TGCGCCAGCAGCTTGGGACTAGCGGTTGCAGATACGCAGTATTTT.

This clone was recorded once. The chain recombines TRBV3-1 (or the pseudogene TRBV3-2) with TRBJ2-7, with D perhaps matching TRBD1 or TRBD2 (6 bases each). This CDR3 spans 16 amino acids. Trimming cost V 2 bases and J 6 bases, with 20 bases left between them. Per germline, CDR1 LGHDT and CDR2 YNNKEL (reference sequence). The CDR3: CASSQNIGGSRGEQYF. The CDR3 nucleotides read TGTGCCAGCAGCCAAAATATAGGGGGGTCCAGGGGCGAGCAGTACTTC.

The V gene is TRBV6-5, the J gene TRBJ1-1, with D tentatively TRBD1 (6 bases). The germline V gene encodes CDR1 MNHEY and CDR2 SVGAGI. Trimming removed 6 bases from V and 4 bases from J, with 15 bases in between. The CDR3 totals 14 residues. The CDR3 bases are TGTGCCAGCAGGCAACAGGGACGAAGCACTGAAGCTTTCTTT. Residues: CASRQQGRSTEAFF.

The genes are TRBV7-2 and TRBJ2-3; tentative D call: TRBD1 (6 bases). CDR1 and CDR2 from the germline V gene are SGHTA and FQGNSA. Between the trimmed V and J ends, which lost 3 bases and 6 bases, there was a span of 16 bases. The CDR3 is made up of 15 amino acids. As DNA, the CDR3 is TGTGCCAGCAGCTTTGTGTCAGGGGCGTCTGATACGCAGTATTTT. Amino acid sequence: CASSFVSGASDTQYF.

Only one count was recorded for this clone. The chain links TRBV30 to TRBJ2-5; D gene unclear. CDR1 and CDR2 from the germline V gene are GTSNPN and SVGIG (reference sequence). The CDR3 is made up of 13 amino acids. The V end lost 1 base, the J end lost 5 bases, and 11 bases lay between the germline ends. The CDR3 spells CAWSAEGRETQYF. The DNA of the CDR3 is TGTGCCTGGAGTGCTGAAGGTCGGGAGACCCAGTACTTC.

This chain uses TRBV20-1 with TRBJ2-5; 8 bases align to TRBD1. Per the germline V gene, CDR1 is DFQATT and CDR2 is SNEGSKA (reference sequence). V was clipped by 5 bases and J by 5 bases; unmatched bases: 7. This CDR3 region has 13 residues. CDR3 sequence reads: CSARGTGQETQYF. The CDR3 nucleotides read TGCAGTGCTCGTGGGACAGGCCAGGAGACCCAGTACTTC.

In nucleotides, the CDR3 is TGCGCCAGCAGTTCACAGGGGGCTCTCCCTATTCCGACCGCAAAATACGAGCAGTTCTTC. It specifies CASSSQGALPIPTAKYEQFF. The chain is built from TRBV23-1 and TRBJ2-1; 9 bases map to TRBD1. TRBV23-1 is an ORF, and what it does is uncertain. Trimming removed 5 bases from V and 10 bases from J; junction bases left unmatched: 27. The CDR3 runs 20 residues.

The gene calls are TRBV15 and TRBJ2-1; 11 positions match TRBD2. Germline CDR1 reads LNHNV; CDR2 reads YYDKDF (reference sequence). The CDR3 runs 15 residues. V lost 5 bases and J lost 7; bases outside the gene matches: 7. As DNA, the CDR3 is TGTGCCACCAGCGTCGGACTAGCGGGCAGTAATGAGCAGTTCTTC. This gives the protein CATSVGLAGSNEQFF.

The chain employs TRBV5-8 and TRBJ1-5; the D is unclear. Germline V gives CDR1 SGHTS, CDR2 YDEGEE. V lost 0 bases to trimming and J lost 4 bases, with 11 bases between them. CDR3 size: 15 residues. The CDR3 region is CASSLDRTPNQPQHF. CDR3 DNA sequence: TGTGCCAGCAGCTTGGATAGGACCCCGAATCAGCCCCAGCATTTT.

The chain couples TRBV3-1 (or the pseudogene TRBV3-2) to TRBJ1-1, with unresolved D. Looked up from germline, CDR1 is LGHDT and CDR2 is YNNKEL (reference sequence). V lost 2 bases, J lost 1 base, and 5 bases lay in between. The CDR3 spans 13 residues. CDR3 in amino acids: CASSQFGNTEAFF. Here the CDR3 DNA reads TGTGCCAGCAGCCAATTTGGGAACACTGAAGCTTTCTTT.

CDR3 DNA: TGTGCCAGCTTAGGGACGTATGGCTACACCTTC. This codes for CASLGTYGYTF. V usage is TRBV27 and J usage is TRBJ1-2, with D perhaps matching TRBD1 (5 bases). Trimming took off 8 bases at V and 5 bases at J, with 9 bases between the two ends. This CDR3 is built from 11 residues. From germline, CDR1 is MNHEY and CDR2 SMNVEV (reference sequence).